This passage covers 27 T cell receptor beta chains from one sample sequenced in a study of blood T cell repertoires in COVID-19. Some clones are missing from TCRdb's copy, which holds only in-frame ones; the method was immunoSEQ multiplex PCR. Among about 270,000 clones listed, approximately 87% were seen once. Material: peripheral blood. The receptors originated from a woman in her 30s with COVID-19, enrolled during active disease.

The rearrangement joins TRBV2 to TRBJ1-5; a weak D match, TRBD1 (6 bases). Germline lookup yields CDR1 SNHLY and CDR2 FYNNEI. The CDR3 covers 14 residues. Trimming pared 4 bases from V and 1 base from J, leaving 8 bases between. The CDR3 DNA sequence: TGTGCCAGCAGTGGGACAGCGAGCAATCAGCCCCAGCATTTT. It yields the protein CASSGTASNQPQHF.

The J gene is TRBJ1-2, the V gene TRBV5-6; the D is unclear. With 0 bases removed from V and 5 bases from J, the gap between germline ends came to 17 bases. The germline gives CDR1 SGHDT, CDR2 YYEEEE. There are 16 residues in the CDR3. The CDR3 protein is CASSLAPPREVYGYTF. For the CDR3, the DNA is TGTGCCAGCAGCTTGGCCCCGCCCCGGGAGGTGTATGGCTACACCTTC.

V usage is TRBV28 and J usage is TRBJ1-5; weak D call: TRBD1 (5 bases). The CDR3 has 14 amino acids. V was pared by 5 bases and J by 2 bases, with 10 bases between. Per the germline V gene, CDR1 is MDHEN and CDR2 is SYDVKM. The chain's CDR3 is CASSRTTRNQPQHF. The CDR3 nucleotides read TGTGCCAGCAGTCGGACAACCCGCAATCAGCCCCAGCATTTT. Combining the CDR3 with reference TRBV28 and TRBJ1-5 gives the whole variable domain DVKVTQSSRYLVKRTGEKVFLECVQDMDHENMFWYRQDPGLGLRLIYFSYDVKMKEKGDIPEGYSVSREKKERFSLILESASTNQTSMYLCASSRTTRNQPQHFGDGTRLSIL.

This chain links TRBV4-1 with TRBJ1-2; perhaps TRBD1 as D (6 bases). CDR1 MGHRA and CDR2 YSYEKL come from the germline V gene. This CDR3 spans 16 amino acids. The ends were cut back, 1 base at V and 0 bases at J, with 12 bases in the middle. In DNA form, the CDR3 reads TGCGCCAGCAGCCAAGTTCGGTCAGGGGCTAACTATGGCTACACCTTC. Translating it yields CASSQVRSGANYGYTF.

The V and J genes are TRBV5-6 and TRBJ2-3; TRBD1 aligns across 8 bases. Germline lookup yields CDR1 SGHDT and CDR2 YYEEEE. After removal of 4 bases from V and 2 bases from J, the junction contained 9 bases not matched to a gene. This CDR3 contains 16 residues. The CDR3 protein is CASSMIQGEVTDTQYF. The CDR3 region has the DNA TGTGCCAGCAGCATGATACAGGGGGAGGTCACAGATACGCAGTATTTT.

Here the CDR3 DNA reads TGTGCCATCAGTGAGTTGGACAGGGGTAATGAGCAGTTCTTC. It codes for CAISELDRGNEQFF. The rearrangement joins TRBV10-3 to TRBJ2-1; 9 bases agree with TRBD1. J lost 7 bases, V lost 1 base, and 2 bases had no gene match. Germline V CDR1 and CDR2: ENHRY, SYGVKD. This CDR3 has 14 residues.

The V call is TRBV30, the J call TRBJ1-6; 11 bases fit TRBD1. The CDR3 sequence is 18 residues long. V shed 0 bases, J shed 7 bases, and the junction held 11 bases outside the gene matches. Germline values: CDR1 GTSNPN, CDR2 SVGIG (reference sequence). In DNA form, the CDR3 reads TGTGCCTGGAGTGTACGCCCCACCCGGGACAGGGGGAATTCACCCCTCCACTTT. Its translation is CAWSVRPTRDRGNSPLHF.

The chain recombines TRBV27 with TRBJ1-1; TRBD1 aligns across 7 bases. The V gene's germline CDR1 is MNHEY and CDR2 SMNVEV (reference sequence). The CDR3 extends over 14 amino acids. Unmatched junction bases numbered 4, after V lost 2 bases and J lost 4 bases. CDR3 sequence (DNA): TGTGCCAGCAGTTTACATACAGGGGCCACTGAAGCTTTCTTT. Protein: CASSLHTGATEAFF.

The chain employs TRBV18 and TRBJ1-1; D gene ambiguous. The ends were cut back, 3 bases at V and 7 bases at J, with 6 bases in the middle. Per the germline V gene, CDR1 is KGHSH and CDR2 is LQKENI. The CDR3 spans 11 residues. CDR3 residues: CASSPPGEAFF. The DNA for the CDR3 is TGTGCCAGCTCACCTCCGGGTGAAGCTTTCTTT.

CDR3 DNA sequence: TGTGCCAGCAGCCAGACTAGCGGGCTCGCAGAGACCCAGTACTTC. It yields the protein CASSQTSGLAETQYF. V and J are TRBV7-6 and TRBJ2-5; 10 bases fit TRBD2. CDR3 length: 15 residues. Germline CDR1 SGHVS, CDR2 FNYEAQ. V was pared by 5 bases and J by 4 bases, with 7 bases of the junction left unmatched.

V usage is TRBV21-1 and J usage is TRBJ1-2; the table's D call, TRBD1, has no DNA check behind it. TRBV21-1 is given as a pseudogene. This CDR3 spans 14 amino acids. In DNA, the CDR3 is TGTGCCAGCAAAAATGGCAGGGCTAACTATGGCTACACCTTC. It encodes CASKNGRANYGYTF.

The V and J genes are TRBV4-2 and TRBJ2-7, with 11 bases aligning to TRBD1. CDR3 length equals 14 residues. V dropped 2 bases and J dropped 6; count of bases not matched to a gene: 3. Germline V CDR1 and CDR2: LGHNA, YNFKEQ. The CDR3 nucleotides are TGTGCCAGCAGCCAATTAGGGACAGGGGGCGAGCAGTACTTC. Its protein is CASSQLGTGGEQYF.

The rearrangement joins TRBV7-9 to TRBJ2-3; 8 bases line up with TRBD1. V shed 6 bases and J 2 bases; nucleotides not matched to a gene: 10. The CDR3 contains 16 residues. Germline CDR1 reads SEHNR; CDR2 reads FQNEAQ (reference sequence). CDR3 in amino acids: CASRGGRDRNTDTQYF. CDR3 nucleotides: TGTGCCAGCAGGGGGGGCCGGGACAGGAACACAGATACGCAGTATTTT.

The chain is built from TRBV5-1 and TRBJ2-1, with a possible D match to TRBD1 (5 bases). Trimming took off 5 bases at V and 0 bases at J, with 12 bases between the two ends. CDR3 size: 15 residues. CDR1 and CDR2 (germline): SGHRS, YFSETQ. The CDR3, as DNA: TGCGCCAGCAGTCAGGGCGCAAACTCCTACAATGAGCAGTTCTTC. Translating it yields CASSQGANSYNEQFF.

The chain joins TRBV19 to TRBJ1-5, with 9 bases lining up with TRBD1. The germline CDR1 and CDR2 sequences are LNHDA and SQIVND (reference sequence). V shed 5 bases and J 2 bases; nucleotides not matched to a gene: 7. CDR3 length: 16 amino acids. Here the CDR3 DNA reads TGTGCCAGTAGTCCAAGGACAGGGGTGGGCAATCAGCCCCAGCATTTT. It translates to CASSPRTGVGNQPQHF.

V usage is TRBV7-8 and J usage is TRBJ1-5; D might be TRBD1 (6 bases). This CDR3 has 15 amino acids. Trimming cost V 5 bases and J 3 bases, with 14 bases left between them. Germline loops: CDR1 SGHVS, CDR2 FQNEAQ. The CDR3 is CASSPAGGLNQPQHF. CDR3 coding DNA: TGTGCCAGCAGCCCAGCGGGGGGGCTCAATCAGCCCCAGCATTTT.

The chain recombines TRBV20-1 with TRBJ2-5; unclear D gene. Germline V gene lookup returns CDR1 DFQATT and CDR2 SNEGSKA (reference sequence). The length of the CDR3 is 10 residues. Trimming took 3 bases from V and 5 from J, leaving 4 bases between them. DNA of the CDR3: TGCAGTGCTAGCGGGGAGACCCAGTACTTC. It yields the protein CSASGETQYF.

The chain employs TRBV27 and TRBJ1-2; maybe TRBD1 (6 bases). The CDR3 totals 15 residues. Germline CDR1 is MNHEY and CDR2 is SMNVEV (reference sequence). The germline V and J ends were trimmed by 5 bases and 5 bases, with 18 bases remaining between them. This chain's CDR3 is CASSLFKGGGYGYTF. The DNA for the CDR3 is TGTGCCAGCAGTCTCTTCAAAGGGGGGGGATATGGCTACACCTTC.

This rearrangement joins TRBV5-1 to TRBJ2-5, with 8 bases aligning to TRBD2. The V segment lost 0 bases and the J segment 2 bases; nucleotides outside the gene matches: 3. CDR1 SGHRS and CDR2 YFSETQ come from the germline V gene. The CDR3 is 15 residues long. The CDR3 is CASSLGASGQETQYF. CDR3 sequence (DNA): TGCGCCAGCAGCTTGGGAGCTAGCGGGCAAGAGACCCAGTACTTC.

This clone was seen a single time. The chain recombines TRBV5-8 with TRBJ2-1; 7 bases map to TRBD2. The CDR3 loop spans 13 amino acids. Germline CDR1 reads SGHTS; CDR2 reads YDEGEE. V shed 7 bases, J shed 13 bases, and the junction held 14 bases outside the gene matches. The CDR3 here is CASLAPGLGDQFF. CDR3 DNA sequence: TGTGCCAGCCTTGCCCCAGGACTAGGCGATCAGTTCTTC.

The genes are TRBV6-4 and TRBJ2-1; D remains unclear. The CDR3 is made up of 15 amino acids. Trimming took off 3 bases at V and 6 bases at J, with 15 bases between the two ends. Germline CDR1 reads MRHNA; CDR2 reads SNTAGT. The CDR3 DNA sequence: TGTGCCAGCAGTGAAGACCCGACACCTGGCAATGAGCAGTTCTTC. Amino acid sequence: CASSEDPTPGNEQFF.

The chain combines TRBV14 with TRBJ2-6; weak D call: TRBD1 (5 bases). The CDR3 spans 17 residues. Germline V lookup: CDR1 SGHDN, CDR2 FVKESK. The V and J ends lost 4 bases and 0 bases respectively, with 13 bases between them. The CDR3 sequence: CASSLDTGPSGANVLTF. The CDR3 region has the DNA TGTGCCAGCAGCCTGGACACCGGACCCTCTGGGGCCAACGTCCTGACTTTC.

The V call is TRBV18, the J call TRBJ2-7; 11 bases align to TRBD2. Germline V CDR1 and CDR2: KGHSH, LQKENI. The CDR3 runs 16 residues. V trimming: 3 bases; J trimming: 2 bases; junction bases outside the gene matches: 6. The CDR3 here is CASSPFSGGAPYEQYF. The CDR3 DNA reads as TGTGCCAGCTCACCCTTTAGCGGGGGGGCCCCCTACGAGCAGTACTTC.

This clone was seen just once. The rearrangement links TRBV7-2 to TRBJ1-1; D may be TRBD1 (5 bases). V shed 5 bases and J shed 4 bases, with 17 bases lying between them. The CDR3 consists of 15 residues. The germline V gene has CDR1 SGHTA and CDR2 FQGNSA. CDR3 bases: TGTGCCAGCAGCGCGCAGGGTCATGGGCGCACTGAAGCTTTCTTT. Protein product: CASSAQGHGRTEAFF.

The J gene is TRBJ2-1, the V gene TRBV27; 7 positions match TRBD2. The trim removed 3 bases at V and 5 bases at J, leaving 4 bases unmatched. Looked up from germline, CDR1 is MNHEY and CDR2 is SMNVEV (reference sequence). This CDR3 is built from 14 residues. The CDR3 DNA is TGTGCCAGCAGTTTTGGGGGGGGTGACAATGAGCAGTTCTTC. Translated: CASSFGGGDNEQFF.

This chain uses TRBV2 with TRBJ1-3; D remains unclear. V dropped 8 bases and J dropped 0 bases, with 5 bases sitting between them. The CDR3 consists of 12 residues. CDR1 is SNHLY and CDR2 is FYNNEI in the germline V gene. CDR3 DNA sequence: TGTGCCAGCCGGGGCTCTGGAAACACCATATATTTT. This gives the protein CASRGSGNTIYF.

The chain combines TRBV5-8 with TRBJ1-2; 10 nucleotides align to TRBD1. V shed 4 bases and J 6 bases; nucleotides not matched to a gene: 9. The CDR3 totals 15 residues. Germline V gene sequence: CDR1 SGHTS, CDR2 YDEGEE. CDR3 loop: CASSRRTGGIDGYTF. In nucleotides, the CDR3 is TGTGCCAGCAGCCGAAGGACAGGGGGAATAGATGGCTACACCTTC.